The 32 T cell receptor beta chains listed next were all sequenced from one sample in a study of blood T cell repertoires in COVID-19. Sequenced by immunoSEQ multiplex PCR; TCRdb stores in-frame clones only, minus some. The sample includes about 190,000 clones, 65% to 85% seen only once; the top ten take roughly 3.2%. Sequencing was performed on PBMCs or T cells enriched from blood (not recorded which). These receptor sequences come from a woman aged 25 to 39 who had recovered from COVID-19.

The V gene is TRBV19, the J gene TRBJ2-3; 11 bases agree with TRBD2. Germline CDR1 LNHDA, CDR2 SQIVND (reference sequence). The CDR3 loop spans 16 amino acids. J lost 2 bases, V lost 3 bases, and 4 bases had no gene match. CDR3 amino acids: CASSIRLAGTTDTQYF. Here the CDR3 DNA reads TGTGCCAGTAGTATCAGACTAGCGGGGACCACAGATACGCAGTATTTT.

The V gene is TRBV7-2, the J gene TRBJ2-3, with 9 bases matching TRBD2. The V and J ends lost 0 bases and 0 bases, in that order; junction bases with no gene match: 4. Germline lookup yields CDR1 SGHTA and CDR2 FQGNSA. The length of the CDR3 is 17 residues. The CDR3 region is CASSLAASGASTDTQYF. The CDR3 coding sequence is TGTGCCAGCAGCTTAGCGGCTAGCGGGGCTAGCACAGATACGCAGTATTTT.

The sample holds one count of this clone. The chain uses TRBV11-2 and TRBJ1-1; D is undetermined. Germline V gives CDR1 SGHAT, CDR2 FQNNGV. The CDR3 runs to 15 residues. V lost 5 bases to trimming and J lost 1 base, with 14 bases between them. The CDR3 is CASSHPIGKNTEAFF. The CDR3 DNA sequence: TGTGCCAGCAGCCACCCGATCGGGAAGAACACTGAAGCTTTCTTT.

The chain carries TRBV19 and TRBJ1-1, with 9 nucleotides matching TRBD1. Germline lookup yields CDR1 LNHDA and CDR2 SQIVND (reference sequence). The junction had 6 bases not matched to a gene; V was cut back by 3 bases and J by 4 bases. This CDR3 spans 15 amino acids. CDR3 sequence: CASSIPGQGGTEAFF. The DNA of the CDR3 is TGTGCCAGTAGTATCCCGGGACAGGGAGGCACTGAAGCTTTCTTT.

This rearrangement joins TRBV14 to TRBJ1-6; TRBD1 might be the D (5 bases). Trimming cost V 1 base and J 0 bases, with 16 bases left between them. This CDR3 spans 19 amino acids. CDR1 SGHDN and CDR2 FVKESK come from the germline V gene. The CDR3 region is CASSQGAGLLSSYNSPLHF. In DNA, the CDR3 is TGTGCCAGCAGCCAAGGCGCGGGACTGTTGAGCTCCTATAATTCACCCCTCCACTTT.

The chain combines TRBV5-1 with TRBJ2-5; 9 nucleotides agree with TRBD2. Trimming cost V 2 bases and J 3 bases; bases outside gene matches: 8. Germline CDR1 reads SGHRS; CDR2 reads YFSETQ. This CDR3 has 16 amino acids. CDR3 in DNA: TGCGCCAGCAGCTTCGGTTGGGGACTAGCCGAAGAGACCCAGTACTTC. Its protein product is CASSFGWGLAEETQYF.

The V gene is TRBV3-1 (or the pseudogene TRBV3-2), the J gene TRBJ2-5; TRBD2 matches at 13 bases. Trimming took 4 bases from V and 3 from J; bases not matched to a gene: 5. The CDR3 runs to 16 residues. Germline V gives CDR1 LGHDT, CDR2 YNNKEL (reference sequence). In DNA, the CDR3 is TGTGCCAGCAGCCTACGGACTAGCGGGGGCAAAGAGACCCAGTACTTC. It is translated as CASSLRTSGGKETQYF.

This chain links TRBV4-2 with TRBJ1-5; the D is unclear. The CDR3 is made up of 15 amino acids. Trimming took 0 bases from V and 3 from J, leaving 9 bases between them. The germline V gene encodes CDR1 LGHNA and CDR2 YNFKEQ. The CDR3 region is CASSQESQHNQPQHF. CDR3 nucleotide sequence: TGTGCCAGCAGCCAAGAGTCACAGCACAATCAGCCCCAGCATTTT.

The CDR3 DNA reads TGCGCCAGCAGTCCCCGCCCCCGGGACACAGCCGGGGAGACCCAGTACTTC. Protein sequence: CASSPRPRDTAGETQYF. The J gene is TRBJ2-5, the V gene TRBV23-1; a weak D match, TRBD1 (6 bases). TRBV23-1 is treated as an ORF (open reading frame) with a function not yet certain. The CDR3 totals 17 residues. Trimming removed 4 bases at V and 5 bases at J, with 23 bases between.

This clone was recorded only once. The chain is built from TRBV7-6 and TRBJ2-5, with 9 positions matching TRBD2. This CDR3 contains 15 residues. Germline loops: CDR1 SGHVS, CDR2 FNYEAQ. After removal of 5 bases from V and 5 bases from J, the junction contained 9 bases not matched to a gene. CDR3 region: CASSAGREGLETQYF. DNA of the CDR3: TGTGCCAGCAGCGCGGGGCGGGAGGGCCTTGAGACCCAGTACTTC.

This chain uses TRBV4-2 with TRBJ2-6, with D perhaps TRBD2 (5 bases). The CDR3 covers 17 residues. Germline values: CDR1 LGHNA, CDR2 YNFKEQ. The V end was cut by 0 bases, the J end by 4 bases, with 13 bases between. The CDR3 spells CASSQDERVGGANVLTF. The CDR3 DNA is TGTGCCAGCAGCCAAGATGAGAGGGTTGGCGGGGCCAACGTCCTGACTTTC.

V gene TRBV7-9 combines with J gene TRBJ2-3; perhaps TRBD1 as D (5 bases). Per the germline V gene, CDR1 is SEHNR and CDR2 is FQNEAQ (reference sequence). V lost 0 bases and J lost 6, with 7 bases in between. This CDR3 is built from 13 residues. The DNA of the CDR3 is TGTGCCAGCAGCTTAGCTGGGGCGGATACGCAGTATTTT. This encodes CASSLAGADTQYF. The whole variable domain, filled in from reference TRBV7-9 and TRBJ2-3, reads DTGVSQNPRHKITKRGQNVTFRCDPISEHNRLYWYRQTLGQGPEFLTYFQNEAQLEKSRLLSDRFSAERPKGSFSTLEIQRTEQGDSAMYLCASSLAGADTQYFGPGTRLTVL.

The chain joins TRBV27 to TRBJ1-5; 9 bases are shared with TRBD1. CDR3 length: 16 residues. The germline V gene encodes CDR1 MNHEY and CDR2 SMNVEV (reference sequence). The V gene end was trimmed by 10 bases and the J gene end by 0 bases; junction bases not matched to a gene: 10. This CDR3 is CATKDRGDFSNQPQHF. CDR3 nucleotide sequence: TGTGCCACCAAGGACAGGGGTGATTTTAGCAATCAGCCCCAGCATTTT.

This chain uses TRBV6-5 with TRBJ2-7, with D tentatively TRBD2 (6 bases). V was shortened by 7 bases and J by 7 bases, with 14 bases between the two germline ends. The CDR3 totals 12 residues. CDR1 and CDR2 (germline): MNHEY, SVGAGI. CDR3 loop: CASNRPAGEQYV. The DNA of the CDR3 is TGTGCCAGCAACCGCCCGGCGGGGGAGCAGTACGTC.

The J gene is TRBJ1-2, the V gene TRBV6-5, with TRBD1 identical over 11 bases. From germline, CDR1 is MNHEY and CDR2 SVGAGI. This CDR3 region has 16 residues. V was pared by 0 bases and J by 5 bases, with 5 bases of the junction left unmatched. CDR3 DNA sequence: TGTGCCAGCAGTTACTCCAGGACAGGGGGCGGGTATGGCTACACCTTC. The encoded protein is CASSYSRTGGGYGYTF.

The rearrangement uses TRBV7-2 and TRBJ2-2; TRBD2 agrees at 8 bases. Germline trimming cut 4 bases from V and 4 bases from J; bases unmatched to any gene: 5. This CDR3 comprises 15 residues. Germline V gene lookup returns CDR1 SGHTA and CDR2 FQGNSA. The CDR3 spells CASSSGTRVTGELFF. In DNA, the CDR3 is TGTGCCAGCAGCTCCGGGACTAGAGTCACCGGGGAGCTGTTTTTT.

The V and J genes are TRBV28 and TRBJ2-5; D not certain. V lost 9 bases and J 5 bases, leaving 13 bases between the germline ends. The CDR3 has 12 residues. Per the germline V gene, CDR1 is MDHEN and CDR2 is SYDVKM. CDR3 DNA sequence: TGTGCCAGGCGGCAAGGCGGCGAGACCCAGTACTTC. It specifies CARRQGGETQYF.

The chain recombines TRBV28 with TRBJ2-7; D gene uncertain. The CDR3 is made up of 14 amino acids. Germline V CDR1 and CDR2: MDHEN, SYDVKM. Deletions cut 5 bases from V and 4 bases from J, with 15 bases between. As DNA, the CDR3 is TGTGCCAGCAGTAGACGGAGCCCCCCTTACGAGCAGTACTTC. This sequence encodes CASSRRSPPYEQYF.

The chain is built from TRBV6-5 and TRBJ2-5, with 8 positions matching TRBD1. The V and J ends lost 4 bases and 2 bases, in that order; junction bases with no gene match: 9. The length of the CDR3 is 16 residues. Germline CDR1 MNHEY, CDR2 SVGAGI. The CDR3 sequence: CASSLRLDREQETQYF. The CDR3, as DNA: TGTGCCAGCAGTTTAAGATTGGACAGGGAACAAGAGACCCAGTACTTC.

The rearrangement uses TRBV28 and TRBJ1-5; D uncertain. Trimming took off 5 bases at V and 6 bases at J, with 17 bases between the two ends. CDR1 and CDR2 from the germline V gene are MDHEN and SYDVKM. The length of the CDR3 is 15 residues. Here the CDR3 DNA reads TGTGCCAGCAGTCCGCGGGTTATTCGTCGTCAGCCCCAGCATTTT. Residues: CASSPRVIRRQPQHF. Variable domain in full (rest from reference TRBV28 and TRBJ1-5): DVKVTQSSRYLVKRTGEKVFLECVQDMDHENMFWYRQDPGLGLRLIYFSYDVKMKEKGDIPEGYSVSREKKERFSLILESASTNQTSMYLCASSPRVIRRQPQHFGDGTRLSIL.

This rearrangement joins TRBV5-6 to TRBJ2-7, with TRBD2 matching 9 bases. Germline V lookup: CDR1 SGHDT, CDR2 YYEEEE. CDR3 length: 14 residues. V shed 7 bases, J shed 2 bases, and the junction held 7 bases outside the gene matches. The CDR3 bases are TGTGCCAGCTTCGGCGGGGGGGGTACCTACGAGCAGTACGTC. Protein product: CASFGGGGTYEQYV.

CDR3 sequence (DNA): TGTGCCAGCAGACCAAGACAGGGTCCGAAGAACACTGAAGCTTTCTTT. The encoded protein is CASRPRQGPKNTEAFF. The chain carries TRBV7-9 and TRBJ1-1, with 7 bases fitting TRBD1. Germline assignment: CDR1 SEHNR and CDR2 FQNEAQ (reference sequence). J lost 1 base, V lost 6 bases, and 11 bases had no gene match. The CDR3 is 16 residues long.

V usage is TRBV21-1 and J usage is TRBJ1-6; the table's TRBD1 call for D was not verified on the DNA. TRBV21-1 is deemed a pseudogene. The CDR3 is made up of 19 amino acids. CDR3 coding DNA: TGTGCCAGCAGCTCACAAAACCGGGACAGGGAAGCAGGAAATTCACCCCTCCACTTT. Translating gives CASSSQNRDREAGNSPLHF.

This clone was seen only a few times. This chain joins TRBV2 and TRBJ1-2, with TRBD1 identical over 9 bases. The ends lost 8 bases at V and 7 bases at J; junction bases unmatched: 8. CDR1 and CDR2 (germline): SNHLY, FYNNEI. The CDR3 is 13 amino acids. The CDR3 reads CASDMDRGGGYTF. The CDR3 DNA reads as TGTGCCAGCGATATGGACAGGGGCGGTGGCTACACCTTC.

V and J are TRBV7-9 and TRBJ2-7; D is perhaps TRBD2 (6 bases). The CDR3 length is 14 residues. CDR1 is SEHNR, CDR2 FQNEAQ, per germline (reference sequence). Trimming stripped 0 bases from V and 4 bases from J, with 10 bases between. CDR3 in DNA: TGTGCCAGCAGCTTAGCGCACGGGGGTTACGAGCAGTACTTC. Translating it yields CASSLAHGGYEQYF.

The chain is built from TRBV19 and TRBJ1-1, with D perhaps matching TRBD1 (5 bases). Trimming removed 1 base at V and 0 bases at J, with 6 bases between. CDR3 length: 14 amino acids. CDR1 and CDR2 (germline): LNHDA, SQIVND (reference sequence). In DNA, the CDR3 is TGTGCCAGTAGTATAGGACAGTTGAACACTGAAGCTTTCTTT. Its translation is CASSIGQLNTEAFF.

This sequence joins TRBV10-3 and TRBJ2-2; 7 bases are shared with TRBD2. The CDR3 has 16 amino acids. Trimming at V came to 5 bases and at J to 1 base, leaving 7 bases not matched to a gene. In germline, CDR1 is ENHRY, CDR2 SYGVKD. This chain's CDR3 is CAISRSGGGNTGELFF. The CDR3 nucleotides read TGTGCCATCAGTCGGTCGGGGGGAGGGAACACCGGGGAGCTGTTTTTT.

The chain recombines TRBV10-2 with TRBJ2-1; 12 bases agree with TRBD2. Trimming at V came to 6 bases and at J to 7 bases, leaving 4 bases not matched to a gene. CDR1 and CDR2 (germline): WSHSY, SAAADI. The CDR3 has 14 residues. CDR3 loop: CASSGLAGGNEQFF. DNA of the CDR3: TGCGCCAGCAGCGGGCTAGCGGGGGGGAATGAGCAGTTCTTC.

This clone was seen only a few times. The chain couples TRBV7-6 to TRBJ2-1; the match to TRBD2 covers 8 bases. This CDR3 has 17 amino acids. Germline CDR1 reads SGHVS; CDR2 reads FNYEAQ. The junction had 18 bases not matched to a gene; V was cut back by 6 bases and J by 8 bases. The CDR3 spells CASRPGQAGVGSDEQFF. The DNA of the CDR3 is TGTGCCAGCAGACCCGGACAAGCGGGAGTGGGGTCCGATGAGCAGTTCTTC.

The chain combines TRBV19 with TRBJ2-7; TRBD2 matches 9 bases. V lost 6 bases and J lost 2; bases outside the gene matches: 5. The CDR3 has 14 residues. CDR1 and CDR2 (germline): LNHDA, SQIVND (reference sequence). The CDR3 nucleotides read TGTGCCAGTAGCTTTAGCGGGGGAACCTACGAGCAGTACTTC. Its protein is CASSFSGGTYEQYF.

CDR3 loop: CASRPQGSSTEAFF. The CDR3 DNA follows: TGTGCCAGCAGACCTCAGGGATCGAGCACTGAAGCTTTCTTT. V is TRBV6-5 and J is TRBJ1-1, with TRBD1 as a possible D gene (5 bases). V was cut by 6 bases and J by 4 bases, with 15 bases left in between. The CDR3 runs to 14 residues. Looked up from germline, CDR1 is MNHEY and CDR2 is SVGAGI.

This rearrangement joins TRBV27 to TRBJ1-2; TRBD1 matches at 7 bases. J lost 7 bases, V lost 1 base, and 6 bases had no gene match. The CDR3 covers 14 residues. The germline V gene encodes CDR1 MNHEY and CDR2 SMNVEV (reference sequence). The CDR3 nucleotides are TGTGCCAGCAGTTTATGGGCAGGGGGAGGTGGCTACACCTTC. It yields the protein CASSLWAGGGGYTF.